This TCR beta chain is from a study of T cell responses to AZD1222 COVID-19 vaccine. The CDR3 has 12 residues. V shed 6 bases and J shed 4 bases, with 9 bases lying between them. Germline values: CDR1 MNHEY, CDR2 SVGAGI. The study, taken as a whole, reports: Mostly white British, mostly female donors; authors suggested clonal diversity may be underestimated.

TCRdb's copy holds only in-frame clones and misses some; the assay was immunoSEQ multiplex PCR. The repertoire holds approximately 150,000 clones, with about 92% as singletons. Worth noting for this clone: The antigen remains undetermined.

The clonotype originates from an adult in good health. The V gene is TRBV6-5, the J gene TRBJ1-2, with D maybe TRBD1 (5 bases). Sequenced material: peripheral blood, taken on day 0 of MenACWY control vaccination. The CDR3 bases are TGTGCCAGCAGCCAGGGCGCCTATGGCTACACCTTC. As protein: CASSQGAYGYTF.